One sample yielded the 8 T cell receptor beta chains listed below, sequenced in a study of blood T cell repertoires in COVID-19. Assay: immunoSEQ multiplex PCR; the TCRdb copy retains only in-frame clones and omits some. In the table there are roughly 100,000 clones, roughly nine tenths of which are singletons. Material: peripheral blood. The receptors stem from a human donor in a cohort sampled during active COVID-19.

This clone showed up just once. The chain links TRBV3-1 (or the pseudogene TRBV3-2) to TRBJ2-1; 8 bases map to TRBD2. The J segment lost 3 bases and the V segment lost 4 bases, leaving 8 bases of the junction unmatched. The CDR3 length is 16 residues. Germline values: CDR1 LGHDT, CDR2 YNNKEL (reference sequence). CDR3 DNA: TGTGCCAGCAGCCGCCATGAGCGGGAGAACTACAATGAGCAGTTCTTC. Translation gives CASSRHERENYNEQFF.

This chain connects TRBV24-1 to TRBJ1-5; possibly TRBD1 for D (5 bases). The germline V and J ends were trimmed by 6 bases and 3 bases, with 8 bases remaining between them. This CDR3 contains 13 residues. Germline CDR1 reads KGHDR; CDR2 reads SFDVKD. The CDR3 sequence is CATSSGNNQPQHF. In DNA form, the CDR3 reads TGTGCCACCAGTTCAGGGAACAATCAGCCCCAGCATTTT.

The J gene is TRBJ2-7, the V gene TRBV28; D gene ambiguous. CDR1 is MDHEN and CDR2 is SYDVKM in the germline V gene. The CDR3 is 15 residues long. Trimming shortened V by 10 bases and J by 1 base, and 20 bases separated the two germline ends. DNA of the CDR3: TGTGCCACCCGCCGCCGGCAGGTCGTATCCTACGAGCAGTACTTC. The encoded protein is CATRRRQVVSYEQYF. Full variable domain (remainder filled in from reference TRBV28 and TRBJ2-7): DVKVTQSSRYLVKRTGEKVFLECVQDMDHENMFWYRQDPGLGLRLIYFSYDVKMKEKGDIPEGYSVSREKKERFSLILESASTNQTSMYLCATRRRQVVSYEQYFGPGTRLTVT.

The CDR3 protein is CASSFLGQGSTEAFF. CDR3 sequence (DNA): TGTGCCAGCAGTTTCCTCGGACAGGGGAGCACTGAAGCTTTCTTT. The gene calls are TRBV28 and TRBJ1-1, with TRBD1 identical over 9 bases. The junction had 6 bases not matched to a gene; V was cut back by 3 bases and J by 4 bases. The CDR3 covers 15 residues. Germline CDR1 reads MDHEN; CDR2 reads SYDVKM.

The rearrangement links TRBV9 to TRBJ2-1, with D possibly TRBD2 on 6 matching bases. Germline V lookup: CDR1 SGDLS, CDR2 YYNGEE. Between the trimmed V and J ends, which lost 0 bases and 4 bases, there was a span of 23 bases. This CDR3 comprises 19 residues. In DNA, the CDR3 is TGTGCCAGCAGCGTAGCCCTTAGCGCCGGGAGCAGGGCATACAATGAGCAGTTCTTC. Amino acids: CASSVALSAGSRAYNEQFF.

The rearrangement uses TRBV29-1 and TRBJ1-3; a possible D gene is TRBD1 (6 bases). Germline CDR1 is SQVTM and CDR2 is ANQGSEA. The CDR3 has 14 amino acids. V was cut by 4 bases and J by 4 bases, with 14 bases left in between. CDR3 nucleotide sequence: TGCAGCGTTGCGTACAGGGCAGAAGGAAACACCATATATTTT. Its translation is CSVAYRAEGNTIYF.

The J gene is TRBJ2-4, the V gene TRBV30; TRBD2 matches 7 bases. The CDR3 contains 13 residues. Germline CDR1 reads GTSNPN; CDR2 reads SVGIG (reference sequence). Trimming removed 5 bases from V and 3 bases from J; junction bases left unmatched: 4. CDR3 nucleotides: TGTGCCTGGGGTCGGGGGGTCAAAAACATTCAGTACTTC. It specifies CAWGRGVKNIQYF.

The chain links TRBV24-1 to TRBJ1-1; 9 bases fit TRBD1. The V gene's germline CDR1 is KGHDR and CDR2 SFDVKD. This CDR3 comprises 14 residues. The J segment lost 2 bases and the V segment lost 12 bases, leaving 9 bases of the junction unmatched. In DNA form, the CDR3 reads TGTGCCGCCGTGATGACAGGGGGAAACACTGAAGCTTTCTTT. The encoded protein is CAAVMTGGNTEAFF.